A single TCR beta chain is shown here with its context. This clonotype was recorded a few times. Its antigen is currently not known. The record has no base qualities; no much larger clone is one base away. Systemically healthy Caucasian individuals from Russia, 39 in total and aged about 6 to 95 years, were included as donors. Each donor gave about 9.7 milliliters of peripheral blood, drawn into EDTA-treated Vacutainer tubes. Ficoll-Paque density-gradient centrifugation was used to isolate PBMCs, with at least 6 million obtained per sample. Total RNA, at least 5 micrograms per sample, was extracted from PBMCs with Trizol reagent. For every donor, an aliquot of PBMCs went through flow cytometry to measure the percentages of naive CD45RAhigh/CD27high T cells. This specimen comes from a study of blood T cells in healthy people across ages (dated by TCRdb to about 2015). Regarding the complete study: In model experiments, roughly one uniquely barcoded TCR beta cDNA molecule per two T cells was captured by template switching. Age-related changes in TCR beta repertoire diversity were measured in the study by deep sequencing normalized with unique cDNA molecular identifiers. The study analyzed two additional independent replicas of 1 million unique cDNA reads from the same blood draw for two donors, one aged 18 to 29 and one aged 80 or older. Four age groups were formed from the donors: young (average 16 years), middle-aged (roughly 38), aged (62) and long-lived (around 80).

The library was made by 5' RACE. These reads were obtained on an Illumina HiSeq 2500. The second PCR ran for about 6 to 12 cycles and used a J-beta primer mix along with a sample-barcoded 5' primer. A unique molecular identifier was introduced onto each TCR beta cDNA molecule by a template-switch 5' adaptor carrying 12 random nucleotides. Each sample yielded at least 2.5 million CDR3-containing paired-end reads. All of the RNA was converted into first-strand cDNA using the Mint cDNA synthesis kit, with a TRBC-specific oligonucleotide serving as the primer. Following uracil-DNA glycosylase treatment, all cDNA underwent a first 18-cycle PCR with the universal primers M1SS and BC2_uni_R. The authors' analysis ran thus. For normalization, 1 million high-quality reads, each with a distinct molecular identifier, were randomly selected from each sample. Instead of being binned into consensus sequences, reads with shared molecular identifiers were discarded. CDR3 identification, clonotype clustering and error correction used MiTCR with a Q25 quality threshold and the strictest error-elimination algorithm. A nonparametric unseen species model with Euler transformation was used to estimate a lower bound on total TCR beta diversity. TCRdb handled the public reads itself, with Q25 trimming in fastp and clone calling in MiXCR, and kept productive beta chains. A single entry per CDR3 protein holds the most common genes and DNA from its merged rows. These V and J calls are TCRdb output, not the study's own analysis. The sample records 750,000 or so distinct CDR3 sequences, roughly 25% of which are singletons. The top ten clonotypes cover under 9.5% of the sample.

Results the study describes overall, beyond this receptor: Conclusive comparison of naive and antigen-experienced compartments was prevented by the profiling of bulk unsorted PBMCs. Observed TCR beta diversity correlated strongly with the percentage of naive T cells measured by flow cytometry. Donor CMV infection status was unknown, potentially confounding age-related changes in expanded clonotypes. The long-lived group showed more naive CD4+ T cells, fewer expanded clones and increased TCR diversity than the aged group, suggesting age selection. Observed TCR beta diversity per million T cells fell roughly linearly with age, and a significant reduction was already apparent by age roughly 40. Estimates of total diversity based on one million sequenced T cells were regarded as lower bounds and as underestimates.

Measured from the cysteine to the phenylalanine, the CDR3 is 16 residues long. Only CDR3 DNA remains: 48 bases, in frame from the first base. V is pruned by 2 bases and J by 10 bases, leaving 15 bases of the junction without a gene match. CDR1 and CDR2 were assigned from the germline V gene (reference sequence) as DFQATT and SNEGSKA. These data were also filed under a second study, of T cells of mothers and their children. Drawing on the second study: Nine systemically healthy Caucasian individuals served as donors, namely three mothers together with their six children. cDNA synthesis consumed the entire amount of extracted RNA, loaded at 1.5 ug RNA in each 15 ul reaction. Sample barcodes and 2-4 random nucleotides were added via the M1S primer in the second PCR. Each mother yielded over 8 million TCR beta CDR3 reads and each child roughly 3 million reads. Thymic selection shapes the output of TCR recombination in a similar way in related and unrelated pairs, and inherited differences have a minor effect. Normalized repertoire overlap in related mother-child pairs was always slightly higher than in unrelated mother-child pairs, but the difference was never significant. Persistent microchimeric T cell clones were not detected, at a sensitivity of approximately 100 clones per million clonotypes. The study used deep NGS to compare TCR beta repertoires of mothers and children, seeking features distinguishing related mother-child pairs from unrelated individuals. The mean age was about 40 +/- 4 years for the mothers and approximately 11 +/- 4 years for the children. Libraries were sequenced on Illumina HiSeq 2000 with 100+100 nt paired-end reads after adapter ligation with NEBNext reagents. To avoid cross-contamination, the mother libraries and the child libraries were prepared a month apart and sequenced in separate runs. For each donor, somewhere between roughly 450,000 and 2,000,000 distinct TCR beta clonotypes were identified. Naive TCR beta clonotypes were estimated from low-frequency clonotypes matched to each donor's FACS-determined naive share, without sorting.

The sequenced sample consisted of blood. The TCR comes from a boy aged 5-17 years in good health. The chain was built from TRBV20-1 and TRBJ1-4; TRBD1 agrees with 8 junctional bases. The CDR3 protein: CSARPRQGPTYGKLFF. The sequenced DNA: TGCAGTGCTAGACCTCGACAGGGGCCGACCTACGGAAAACTGTTTTTT.